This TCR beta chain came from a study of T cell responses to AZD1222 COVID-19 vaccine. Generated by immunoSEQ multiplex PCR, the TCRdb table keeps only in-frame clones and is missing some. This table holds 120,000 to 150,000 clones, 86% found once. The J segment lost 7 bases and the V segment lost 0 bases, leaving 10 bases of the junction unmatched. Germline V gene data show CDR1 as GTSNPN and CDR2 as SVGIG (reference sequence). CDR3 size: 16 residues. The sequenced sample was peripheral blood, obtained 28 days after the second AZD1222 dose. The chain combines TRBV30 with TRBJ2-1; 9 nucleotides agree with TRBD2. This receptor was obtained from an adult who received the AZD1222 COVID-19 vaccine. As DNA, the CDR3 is TGTGCCTGGAGTGTGGAGGGAGCGGGGGGAAATAATGAGCAGTTCTTC. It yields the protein CAWSVEGAGGNNEQFF.